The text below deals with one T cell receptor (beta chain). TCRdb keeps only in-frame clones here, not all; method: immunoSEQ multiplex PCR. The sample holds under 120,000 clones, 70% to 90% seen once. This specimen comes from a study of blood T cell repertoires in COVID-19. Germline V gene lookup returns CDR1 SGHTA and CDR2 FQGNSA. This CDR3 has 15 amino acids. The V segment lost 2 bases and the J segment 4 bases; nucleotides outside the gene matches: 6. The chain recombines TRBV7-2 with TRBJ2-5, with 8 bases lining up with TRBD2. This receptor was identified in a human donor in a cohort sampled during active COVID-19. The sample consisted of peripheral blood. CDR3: CASSLWSSGRETQYF. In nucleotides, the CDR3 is TGTGCCAGCAGCTTATGGTCGAGCGGGAGAGAGACCCAGTACTTC. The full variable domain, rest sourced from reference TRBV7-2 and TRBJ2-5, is GAGVSQSPSNKVTEKGKDVELRCDPISGHTALYWYRQSLGQGLEFLIYFQGNSAPDKSGLPSDRFSAERTGGSVSTLTIQRTQQEDSAVYLCASSLWSSGRETQYFGPGTRLLVL.